This TCR beta chain was identified during a study of blood T cell repertoires in COVID-19. About the research overall: COVID-19 samples, acute and convalescent, were from the United States, Italy and Spain. Sample material is recorded as cDNA or gDNA derived from T cells, B-cell-depleted T cells, or PBMCs.

This CDR3 contains 16 residues. Germline CDR1 SGHRS, CDR2 YFSETQ. The junction had 4 bases not matched to a gene; V was cut back by 0 bases and J by 1 base. Profiled with immunoSEQ multiplex PCR; TCRdb holds only in-frame clones, not every one. The sample has approximately 110,000 clones, roughly 80% seen once; the top ten hold less than 8%. This clone was seen only a few times. The source of this sequence is a man between 65 and 85 years old with acute or convalescent COVID-19. The chain recombines TRBV5-1 with TRBJ1-5; 7 nucleotides match TRBD1. Sequenced sample: peripheral blood. The chain's CDR3 is CASSLEGGGSNQPQHF. The CDR3 nucleotides read TGCGCCAGCAGCTTGGAAGGGGGCGGAAGCAATCAGCCCCAGCATTTT.